The 31 T cell receptor beta chains reported below all come from one sample, sequenced in a study of blood T cells in healthy people across ages. A J-beta primer mix and a sample-barcoded 5' primer were used in a second PCR of roughly 7 to 12 cycles. TCRdb redid the calling of the 5' RACE reads with MiXCR, one entry per CDR3 protein. The sample lists about 1,400,000 distinct CDR3 sequences, 59% occurring once. The sample taken for sequencing was blood. These TCRs come from a young man in good health.

The chain recombines TRBV20-1 with TRBJ1-1; possibly TRBD1 for D (5 bases). The germline V and J ends were trimmed by 0 bases and 3 bases, with 17 bases remaining between them. This CDR3 comprises 16 residues. Germline-derived CDR1 and CDR2 are DFQATT and SNEGSKA (reference sequence). CDR3 region: CSARDLNLGGDTEAFF. CDR3 DNA: TGCAGTGCTAGAGATCTTAACCTGGGGGGAGACACTGAAGCTTTCTTT.

This clonotype showed up just a few times. The V and J genes are TRBV7-2 and TRBJ2-4; 9 bases map to TRBD2. The ends lost 5 bases at V and 2 bases at J; junction bases unmatched: 7. The CDR3 covers 16 residues. CDR1 is SGHTA and CDR2 is FQGNSA in the germline V gene. The CDR3 sequence: CASSLYSGGTKNIQYF. CDR3 DNA: TGTGCCAGCAGCCTATATAGCGGGGGCACCAAAAACATTCAGTACTTC.

This clonotype was counted only a few times. The V and J genes are TRBV12-3 or TRBV12-4 and TRBJ2-1, with D unclear. The CDR3 runs to 15 residues. V was pared by 3 bases and J by 2 bases, with 11 bases between. CDR3: CASSLATVAYNEQFF. DNA of the CDR3: TGTGCCAGCAGTTTGGCCACAGTGGCCTACAATGAGCAGTTCTTC.

CDR3 coding DNA: TGCGCCAGCAGCCAGAGCGGGGGCCCGTACCAAGAGACCCAGTACTTC. Translating gives CASSQSGGPYQETQYF. J is TRBJ2-5 and V is TRBV4-1; 8 bases agree with TRBD2. Germline CDR1 MGHRA, CDR2 YSYEKL. This CDR3 contains 16 residues. V gave up 3 bases and J gave up 0 bases; unmatched junction bases: 6.

The CDR3 sequence is CASSLAASGADNEQFF. The CDR3 nucleotides read TGCGCCAGCAGCTTGGCGGCTAGCGGGGCCGACAATGAGCAGTTCTTC. The chain joins TRBV5-1 to TRBJ2-1; 9 positions match TRBD2. This CDR3 is built from 16 residues. CDR1 and CDR2 from the germline V gene are SGHRS and YFSETQ. Trimming cost V 0 bases and J 5 bases; bases outside gene matches: 6. The full variable domain, completed using reference TRBV5-1 and TRBJ2-1, is KAGVTQTPRYLIKTRGQQVTLSCSPISGHRSVSWYQQTPGQGLQFLFEYFSETQRNKGNFPGRFSGRQFSNSRSEMNVSTLELGDSALYLCASSLAASGADNEQFFGPGTRLTVL.

The V gene is TRBV7-6, the J gene TRBJ2-5; 7 bases align to TRBD2. J lost 4 bases, V lost 9 bases, and 11 bases had no gene match. CDR3 length: 14 amino acids. Germline V CDR1 and CDR2: SGHVS, FNYEAQ. Here the CDR3 reads CASTSAKIGETQYF. The DNA for the CDR3 is TGTGCCAGTACTAGCGCCAAAATTGGAGAGACCCAGTACTTC.

This clonotype was seen a handful of times. This chain joins TRBV7-2 and TRBJ2-1, with TRBD1 matching over 8 bases. Germline CDR1 is SGHTA and CDR2 is FQGNSA. This CDR3 has 16 residues. V dropped 5 bases and J dropped 2; count of bases not matched to a gene: 8. The DNA for the CDR3 is TGTGCCAGCAGCCCAGGACAGGGTGGTGCCTACAATGAGCAGTTCTTC. Protein product: CASSPGQGGAYNEQFF. Full variable domain (missing parts from reference TRBV7-2 and TRBJ2-1): GAGVSQSPSNKVTEKGKDVELRCDPISGHTALYWYRQSLGQGLEFLIYFQGNSAPDKSGLPSDRFSAERTGGSVSTLTIQRTQQEDSAVYLCASSPGQGGAYNEQFFGPGTRLTVL.

V is TRBV28 and J is TRBJ1-4; TRBD1 matches at 9 bases. The germline V gene encodes CDR1 MDHEN and CDR2 SYDVKM. This CDR3 contains 15 residues. V was clipped by 3 bases and J by 8 bases; unmatched bases: 7. CDR3 in amino acids: CASSLPGTGSEKLFF. The CDR3 DNA sequence: TGTGCCAGCAGTTTGCCCGGGACAGGGTCAGAAAAACTGTTTTTT.

This chain links TRBV7-2 with TRBJ2-7; TRBD1 matches at 8 bases. V shed 5 bases and J 3 bases; nucleotides not matched to a gene: 6. The CDR3 spans 14 residues. CDR1 is SGHTA, CDR2 FQGNSA, per germline. CDR3 coding DNA: TGTGCCAGCAGCGCCCGGACAGGGCTCTACGAGCAGTACTTC. Translation gives CASSARTGLYEQYF.

The CDR3 nucleotides read TGTGCCAGCAGCCAAAATCCAGCGGATACGCAGTATTTT. It yields the protein CASSQNPADTQYF. The chain employs TRBV3-1 and TRBJ2-3, with no clear D. In germline, CDR1 is LGHDT, CDR2 YNNKEL (reference sequence). The ends were cut back, 2 bases at V and 6 bases at J, with 9 bases in the middle. There are 13 residues in the CDR3.

The V gene is TRBV11-2, the J gene TRBJ2-3; D possibly matches TRBD1 or TRBD2 (5 bases each). CDR1 and CDR2 (germline): SGHAT, FQNNGV. This CDR3 region has 16 residues. The germline V and J ends were trimmed by 5 bases and 0 bases, with 15 bases remaining between them. This chain's CDR3 is CASSDTIRDSTDTQYF. CDR3 sequence (DNA): TGTGCCAGCAGCGACACTATCCGGGACAGCACAGATACGCAGTATTTT.

The chain joins TRBV6-1 to TRBJ2-7; D is undetermined. Per the germline V gene, CDR1 is MNHNS and CDR2 is SASEGT. Trimming took off 0 bases at V and 2 bases at J, with 8 bases between the two ends. The CDR3 spans 14 residues. The CDR3 DNA is TGTGCCAGCAGTGAAGCCACCCAGACCTACGAGCAGTACTTC. Residues: CASSEATQTYEQYF.

This chain connects TRBV28 to TRBJ2-5; D perhaps matches TRBD1 (6 bases). Germline loops: CDR1 MDHEN, CDR2 SYDVKM. The CDR3 covers 14 residues. The V end was cut by 6 bases, the J end by 5 bases, with 16 bases between. This chain's CDR3 is CASSPDRFEETQYF. The CDR3, as DNA: TGTGCCAGCAGCCCCGACAGGTTTGAGGAGACCCAGTACTTC.

Here the CDR3 reads CASSVTQLIAKNIQYF. The CDR3 DNA is TGTGCCAGCAGTGTAACGCAGTTGATAGCCAAAAACATTCAGTACTTC. The chain links TRBV2 to TRBJ2-4; D is ambiguous. From germline, CDR1 is SNHLY and CDR2 FYNNEI. V was pared by 4 bases and J by 0 bases, with 13 bases between. This CDR3 spans 16 amino acids.

This rearrangement joins TRBV10-1 to TRBJ2-4; D not certain. V was clipped by 0 bases and J by 15 bases, with 12 bases between them. The CDR3 runs to 12 residues. Germline V lookup: CDR1 WNHNN, CDR2 SYGVQD (reference sequence). CDR3 region: CASSESNSRAYF. The CDR3 DNA reads TGCGCCAGCAGTGAGTCGAACAGCCGCGCGTACTTC.

Remarks on this clonotype: At one of its ends the junction is not consistent with the germline gene, which may arise from a read error. The chain uses TRBV6-2 or TRBV6-3 and TRBJ2-7, with 8 positions matching TRBD1. The CDR3 extends over 16 amino acids. The germline gives CDR1 MNHEY, CDR2 SVGEGT. The CDR3 region is CASSFGQGRNLYGQYF. CDR3 in DNA: TGTGCCAGCAGTTTTGGACAGGGCCGTAACCTCTACGGGCAGTACTTC.

J is TRBJ1-6 and V is TRBV14, with TRBD1 as a possible D gene (5 bases). Germline V gene lookup returns CDR1 SGHDN and CDR2 FVKESK. The germline V and J ends were trimmed by 4 bases and 9 bases, with 10 bases remaining between them. The CDR3 totals 13 residues. The CDR3 DNA follows: TGTGCCAGCAGCCGAGACAGATTTTCACCCCTCCACTTT. Its translation is CASSRDRFSPLHF.

The genes are TRBV15 and TRBJ2-4; D unclear. The closer fit of TRBJ2-5 to the DNA end suggests the J call may be wrong. The V gene's germline CDR1 is LNHNV and CDR2 YYDKDF (reference sequence). The length of the CDR3 is 13 residues. CDR3 loop: CATQETLQETQYF. The CDR3 nucleotides read TGTGCCACCCAAGAGACCCTTCAAGAGACCCAGTACTTC.

This clonotype has only a few counts. The genes are TRBV24-1 and TRBJ1-2; D uncertain. Between the trimmed V and J ends, which lost 0 bases and 7 bases, there was a span of 8 bases. Germline CDR1 and CDR2: KGHDR and SFDVKD. The CDR3 is 13 residues long. The CDR3 reads CATSDLRGGGYTF. DNA of the CDR3: TGTGCCACCAGTGATTTGCGGGGAGGTGGCTACACCTTC.

The chain recombines TRBV12-5 with TRBJ2-4; 10 nucleotides agree with TRBD1. V was pared by 0 bases and J by 13 bases, with 18 bases of the junction left unmatched. Germline CDR1 and CDR2: LGHNT and FRNRAP. The CDR3 is made up of 18 amino acids. The CDR3 is CASGLVRSGTGDNNEQYF. CDR3 DNA: TGTGCTAGTGGTTTGGTAAGGTCCGGGACAGGGGACAACAATGAGCAGTACTTC.

The chain carries TRBV14 and TRBJ2-5; no reliable D call. Matching the DNA end better, TRBJ2-7 makes the J call doubtful. The CDR3 extends over 16 amino acids. The germline V gene has CDR1 SGHDN and CDR2 FVKESK. This CDR3 is CASSQVQTPTFFEQYF. The CDR3 nucleotides are TGTGCCAGCAGCCAAGTCCAGACCCCTACCTTTTTCGAGCAGTACTTC.

The chain carries TRBV20-1 and TRBJ2-1, with 9 bases aligning to TRBD1. The CDR3 is made up of 14 amino acids. Unmatched junction bases numbered 9, after V lost 3 bases and J lost 9 bases. The germline V gene encodes CDR1 DFQATT and CDR2 SNEGSKA (reference sequence). Here the CDR3 reads CSARGQGRTTEQFF. CDR3 sequence (DNA): TGCAGTGCTAGGGGACAGGGTCGTACAACTGAGCAGTTCTTC.

The chain recombines TRBV4-2 with TRBJ1-4; 10 bases align to TRBD1. J lost 7 bases, V lost 3 bases, and 5 bases had no gene match. The CDR3 has 15 residues. Germline V gene lookup returns CDR1 LGHNA and CDR2 YNFKEQ. The CDR3 sequence: CASSQTDRGREKLFF. The CDR3 region has the DNA TGTGCCAGCAGCCAGACCGACAGGGGGCGTGAAAAACTGTTTTTT.

The chain has TRBV19 and TRBJ2-1; possibly TRBD1 or TRBD2 for D (5 bases each). Trimming pared 7 bases from V and 0 bases from J, leaving 19 bases between. This CDR3 comprises 17 residues. Germline lookup yields CDR1 LNHDA and CDR2 SQIVND (reference sequence). The CDR3, as DNA: TGTGCCAGTATACGAAGAGCCGGGACGGGCTCCTACAATGAGCAGTTCTTC. Encoded protein: CASIRRAGTGSYNEQFF.

The chain has TRBV20-1 and TRBJ1-2; D may be TRBD1 (5 bases). This CDR3 region has 12 residues. V gave up 6 bases and J gave up 6 bases, with 14 bases separating them. Per germline, CDR1 DFQATT and CDR2 SNEGSKA (reference sequence). This CDR3 reads CSALGGMNGYTF. The CDR3 DNA is TGCAGTGCCCTGGGGGGAATGAATGGCTACACCTTC.

The J gene is TRBJ2-4, the V gene TRBV20-1, with D unclear. The CDR3 runs to 14 residues. V lost 1 base, J lost 7 bases, and 14 bases lay in between. Germline-derived CDR1 and CDR2 are DFQATT and SNEGSKA (reference sequence). CDR3 amino acids: CSARVAGLLNIQYF. CDR3 coding DNA: TGCAGTGCTAGAGTGGCCGGGCTGTTGAACATTCAGTACTTC.

In its sample, this clonotype was seen a few times. CDR3 nucleotides: TGCGCCAGCAGCCAAATACTAGCCTCCCAAGAGACCCAGTACTTC. As protein: CASSQILASQETQYF. The genes are TRBV4-1 and TRBJ2-5; TRBD2 might be the D (6 bases). V was cut by 2 bases and J by 1 base, with 11 bases left in between. The CDR3 is 15 amino acids. Germline V gives CDR1 MGHRA, CDR2 YSYEKL.

This rearrangement joins TRBV5-1 to TRBJ1-3; 10 nucleotides align to TRBD1. J gave up 0 bases and V 3 bases, and 12 bases lay outside the gene matches. There are 19 residues in the CDR3. The germline gives CDR1 SGHRS, CDR2 YFSETQ. CDR3 bases: TGCGCCAGCAGCTGGGGGACAGGGGCCCGTTCTTCCTCTGGAAACACCATATATTTT. This translates into CASSWGTGARSSSGNTIYF.

The CDR3 DNA is TGTGCCAGCAGTCGGAGTCTAGATCGCTCTGGGGCCAACGTCCTGACTTTC. It specifies CASSRSLDRSGANVLTF. The chain uses TRBV6-2 or TRBV6-3 and TRBJ2-6; D is unclear. Trimming removed 5 bases at V and 0 bases at J, with 14 bases between. CDR1 MNHEY and CDR2 SVGEGT come from the germline V gene. The CDR3 runs to 17 residues.

The CDR3 sequence is CASTPGEGDGGYTF. As DNA, the CDR3 is TGTGCCAGCACCCCTGGGGAAGGGGATGGTGGCTACACCTTC. The gene calls are TRBV12-3 or TRBV12-4 and TRBJ1-2, with D tentatively TRBD1 (5 bases). The CDR3 runs 14 residues. Trimming cost V 7 bases and J 7 bases, with 19 bases left between them.

The J gene is TRBJ2-5, the V gene TRBV29-1, with D unclear. The V end lost 4 bases, the J end lost 5 bases, and 14 bases lay between the germline ends. Germline assignment: CDR1 SQVTM and CDR2 ANQGSEA. This CDR3 contains 13 residues. Here the CDR3 reads CSVAPAQAETQYF. The CDR3 region has the DNA TGCAGCGTTGCCCCGGCTCAGGCGGAGACCCAGTACTTC.